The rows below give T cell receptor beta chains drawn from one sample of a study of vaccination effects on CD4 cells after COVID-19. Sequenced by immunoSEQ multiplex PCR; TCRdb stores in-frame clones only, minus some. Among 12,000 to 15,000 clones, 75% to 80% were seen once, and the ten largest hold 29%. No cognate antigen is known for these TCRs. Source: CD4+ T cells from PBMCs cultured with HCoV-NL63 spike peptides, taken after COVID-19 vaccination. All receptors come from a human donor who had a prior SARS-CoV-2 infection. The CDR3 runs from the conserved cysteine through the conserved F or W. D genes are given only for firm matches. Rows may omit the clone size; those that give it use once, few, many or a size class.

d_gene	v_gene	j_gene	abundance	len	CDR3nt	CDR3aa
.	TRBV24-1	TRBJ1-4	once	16	TGTGCCACCAGTGATTTCCCCCCCCGAAAAAGCGAAAAACTGTTTTTT	CATSDFPPRKSEKLFF
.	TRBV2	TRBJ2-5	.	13	TGTGCCAGCAGTGAGAACAGGGAAGAGACCCAGTACTTC	CASSENREETQYF
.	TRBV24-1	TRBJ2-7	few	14	TGTGCCACCAGTGACAGCCTTAGCTCCTACGAGCAGTACTTC	CATSDSLSSYEQYF
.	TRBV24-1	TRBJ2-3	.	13	TGTGCCACCTCTGGACTCAGCACAGATACGCAGTATTTT	CATSGLSTDTQYF
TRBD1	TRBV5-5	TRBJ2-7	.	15	TGTGCCAGCAGTCACCGAGGACAGGGAAGCTACGAGCAGTACTTC	CASSHRGQGSYEQYF
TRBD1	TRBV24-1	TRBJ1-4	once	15	TGTGCCACCAGTGATACAGGGGGCGCGGGTGAAAAACTGTTTTTT	CATSDTGGAGEKLFF
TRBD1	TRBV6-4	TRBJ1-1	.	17	TGTGCCAGCAGTGCACAGGGTAACAGGGGAGGGAACACTGAAGCTTTCTTT	CASSAQGNRGGNTEAFF
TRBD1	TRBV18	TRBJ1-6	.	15	TGTGCCAGCTCACCACGGACAGGGGTCGATTCACCCCTCCACTTT	CASSPRTGVDSPLHF
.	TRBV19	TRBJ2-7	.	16	TGTGCCAGTAGTATAGCGGCTAGCTGGGACGCCTACGAGCAGTACTTC	CASSIAASWDAYEQYF
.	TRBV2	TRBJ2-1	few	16	TGTGCCAGCCAACACGAACAGGTCGCAGGAGTCGATGAGCAGTTCTTC	CASQHEQVAGVDEQFF
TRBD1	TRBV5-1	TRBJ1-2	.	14	TGCGCCAGCAGCTTGGATGCAGGGGGCTATGGCTACACCTTC	CASSLDAGGYGYTF
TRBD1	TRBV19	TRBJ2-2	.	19	TGTGCCAGTAGTACCCCCGCCGGGACAGGGGGATCCGGCACCGGGGAGCTGTTTTTT	CASSTPAGTGGSGTGELFF
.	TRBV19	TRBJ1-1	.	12	TGTGCCAGTACGGTCGGTTGGGCTGAAGCTTTCTTT	CASTVGWAEAFF
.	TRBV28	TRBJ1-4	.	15	TGTGCCAGCAGTTTATTGGGCCGGGCCGTGGTGAAACTGTTTTTT	CASSLLGRAVVKLFF
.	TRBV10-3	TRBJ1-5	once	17	TGTGCCATCAGCCTCACGGGAGGGGCGCCGGGCAATCAGCCCCAGCATTTT	CAISLTGGAPGNQPQHF
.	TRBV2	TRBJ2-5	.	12	TGTGCCAGCAGACAGTACCAAGAGACCCAGTACTTC	CASRQYQETQYF
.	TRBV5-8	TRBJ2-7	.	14	TGTGCCAGCAGCTTGTTTTGGGGACCCTACGAGCAGTACTTC	CASSLFWGPYEQYF
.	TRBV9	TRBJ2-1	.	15	TGTGCCAGCAGTGGTCTGAGGGACTCCTACAATGAGCAGTTCTTC	CASSGLRDSYNEQFF
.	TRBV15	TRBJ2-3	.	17	TGTGCCACCAGCAGAGATAGAACGGCGTTTAGCACAGATACGCAGTATTTT	CATSRDRTAFSTDTQYF
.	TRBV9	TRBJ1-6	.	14	TGTGCCAGCAGCGTCCGTAATAGTAATTCACCCCTCCACTTT	CASSVRNSNSPLHF
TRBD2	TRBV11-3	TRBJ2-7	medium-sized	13	TGTGCCAGCAGCTCCGGACTAGCTCGTGAGCAGTACTTC	CASSSGLAREQYF
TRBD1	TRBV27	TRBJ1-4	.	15	TGTGCCAGCAGTTTAAAAGCGACAGGGTGGGAAAAACTGTTTTTT	CASSLKATGWEKLFF
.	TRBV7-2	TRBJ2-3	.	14	TGTGCCAGCAGCTTAATGCACACCACAGATACGCAGTATTTT	CASSLMHTTDTQYF
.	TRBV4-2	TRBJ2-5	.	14	TGTGCCAGCAGCCAAGGAGGGACGGAAGAGACCCAGTACTTC	CASSQGGTEETQYF
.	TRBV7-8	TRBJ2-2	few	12	TGTGCCAGCAGATGGCTCGGCGGGGAGCTGTTTTTT	CASRWLGGELFF
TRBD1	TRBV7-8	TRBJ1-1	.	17	TGTGCCAGCAGCTTAGCGCTTTGGGGACAGGGTCGGGTTGAAGCTTTCTTT	CASSLALWGQGRVEAFF
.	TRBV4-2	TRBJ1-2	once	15	TGTGCCAGCAGCCAAGATGAGATCCCGGTGCGAGGCTACACCTTC	CASSQDEIPVRGYTF